The 14 T cell receptor beta chains listed next were all sequenced from one sample in a study of immune evolution from preneoplasia to lung adenocarcinoma. TCRdb's table, derived via immunoSEQ multiplex PCR, lists solely in-frame clones and lacks some. The table has roughly 6,100 clones, roughly 85% seen once. Sequenced input: FFPE minimally invasive lung adenocarcinoma tissue. Receptors originate from a person between 50 and 69 years old with lung adenocarcinoma.

The chain joins TRBV7-2 to TRBJ2-4; D perhaps matches TRBD1 (6 bases). V was pared by 1 base and J by 0 bases, with 13 bases between. CDR3 size: 17 residues. The germline V gene encodes CDR1 SGHTA and CDR2 FQGNSA. CDR3 in amino acids: CASSLDRVPIAKNIQYF. The CDR3 DNA is TGTGCCAGCAGCTTAGACAGGGTACCCATAGCCAAAAACATTCAGTACTTC.

This chain uses TRBV14 with TRBJ2-2; maybe TRBD1 (5 bases). V lost 2 bases and J lost 1, with 11 bases in between. Germline V gene data show CDR1 as SGHDN and CDR2 as FVKESK. This CDR3 is built from 16 residues. DNA of the CDR3: TGTGCCAGCAGCCAACATATAGGGGTGAACACCGGGGAGCTGTTTTTT. It specifies CASSQHIGVNTGELFF.

The V and J genes are TRBV2 and TRBJ2-3; the D gene is possibly TRBD1 (5 bases). The CDR3 extends over 15 amino acids. The V end was cut by 6 bases, the J end by 4 bases, with 17 bases between. CDR1 SNHLY and CDR2 FYNNEI come from the germline V gene. CDR3 sequence (DNA): TGTGCCAGCAGCCCTGACGAGCAGGGTTCAGATACGCAGTATTTT. Its translation is CASSPDEQGSDTQYF. The variable domain in full, with the rest retrieved from reference TRBV2 and TRBJ2-3, is EPEVTQTPSHQVTQMGQEVILRCVPISNHLYFYWYRQILGQKVEFLVSFYNNEISEKSEIFDDQFSVERPDGSNFTLKIRSTKLEDSAMYFCASSPDEQGSDTQYFGPGTRLTVL.

This rearrangement joins TRBV27 to TRBJ2-7; a possible D gene is TRBD2 (6 bases). The CDR3 sequence is 15 residues long. The germline V gene has CDR1 MNHEY and CDR2 SMNVEV (reference sequence). V gave up 7 bases and J gave up 1 base, with 17 bases separating them. CDR3 residues: CASTDQRADSYEQYF. The CDR3 DNA reads as TGTGCCAGCACGGACCAGCGGGCTGATTCCTACGAGCAGTACTTC.

Relative to its sample, this clone is large. The chain employs TRBV6-5 and TRBJ2-3; the D gene could be TRBD1 or TRBD2 (6 bases each). The CDR3 has 14 amino acids. The germline V gene has CDR1 MNHEY and CDR2 SVGAGI. V lost 10 bases to trimming and J lost 1 base, with 15 bases between them. In nucleotides, the CDR3 is TGTGCCACCGCCCGGGGGCTGGGCACAGATACGCAGTATTTT. This encodes CATARGLGTDTQYF.

This sequence joins TRBV6-1 and TRBJ2-3; D uncertain. The CDR3 contains 15 residues. Germline CDR1 is MNHNS and CDR2 is SASEGT. Trimming cost V 4 bases and J 5 bases, with 16 bases left between them. The CDR3 DNA is TGTGCCAGCAGTGCTATCAGGTCATCCGAAGATACGCAGTATTTT. Its translation: CASSAIRSSEDTQYF.

The chain employs TRBV7-9 and TRBJ2-7; D might be TRBD2 (5 bases). This CDR3 contains 14 residues. CDR1 is SEHNR, CDR2 FQNEAQ, per germline (reference sequence). Trimming pared 0 bases from V and 6 bases from J, leaving 12 bases between. The CDR3 spells CASSLAARGSEQYF. For the CDR3, the DNA is TGTGCCAGCAGCTTAGCTGCCCGGGGTTCCGAGCAGTACTTC.

The rearrangement joins TRBV10-3 to TRBJ1-1; tentatively, D is TRBD1 (5 bases). The CDR3 covers 12 residues. Trimming removed 11 bases from V and 1 base from J, with 11 bases in between. The V gene's germline CDR1 is ENHRY and CDR2 SYGVKD. The CDR3 reads CAAGTGNTEAFF. The CDR3 bases are TGTGCCGCGGGGACGGGGAACACTGAAGCTTTCTTT.

In regard to this clone: Other nucleotide sequences from this sample produce the same CDR3. This chain joins TRBV18 and TRBJ2-7, with D possibly being TRBD1 (6 bases). The CDR3 runs 13 residues. Germline loops: CDR1 KGHSH, CDR2 LQKENI. Trimming shortened V by 3 bases and J by 6 bases, and 12 bases separated the two germline ends. The DNA for the CDR3 is TGTGCCAGCTCACCGAGGACAGTATCCGAGCAGTACTTC. Protein sequence: CASSPRTVSEQYF.

A word on this clone: It is unclear where the CDR3 begins or ends on the DNA, so no DNA is shown, and the CDR3 is as TCRdb lists it. V and J are TRBV21-1 and TRBJ2-2; the tabulated D call, TRBD2, remains unverified against the DNA. TRBV21-1 is listed as a pseudogene. From its first to its last residue, the CDR3 has 14 amino acids. Here the CDR3 reads CASSYRPPPGSCFF.

The chain recombines TRBV11-2 with TRBJ1-1; possible D gene TRBD1, 6 bases. This CDR3 contains 14 residues. From germline, CDR1 is SGHAT and CDR2 FQNNGV. V lost 2 bases, J lost 4 bases, and 11 bases lay in between. DNA for the CDR3: TGTGCCAGCAGCTTAAATACAGGGAGCACTGAAGCTTTCTTT. Translated: CASSLNTGSTEAFF.

V and J are TRBV10-3 and TRBJ2-1; 12 nucleotides match TRBD2. J was trimmed by 4 bases and V by 10 bases; bases with no gene match: 5. CDR3 length equals 14 residues. From germline, CDR1 is ENHRY and CDR2 SYGVKD. The CDR3 DNA follows: TGTGCCAGCAAGACTAGCGGGGGTTACAATGAGCAGTTCTTC. This translates into CASKTSGGYNEQFF.

The V gene is TRBV7-3, the J gene TRBJ2-3; TRBD2 matches at 9 bases. The V gene end was trimmed by 5 bases and the J gene end by 6 bases; junction bases not matched to a gene: 12. This CDR3 region has 16 residues. The germline gives CDR1 SGHTA, CDR2 FQGTGA. The CDR3 is CASSINGGGARDTQYF. Here the CDR3 DNA reads TGTGCCAGCAGCATTAACGGCGGGGGGGCCAGGGATACGCAGTATTTT.

J is TRBJ2-2 and V is TRBV28; D is possibly TRBD2 (6 bases). Germline CDR1 reads MDHEN; CDR2 reads SYDVKM. CDR3 length: 19 amino acids. Trimming took 6 bases from V and 2 from J, leaving 25 bases between them. CDR3 region: CASSSNLGKRGINTGELFF. CDR3 in DNA: TGTGCCAGCAGCAGCAATCTGGGGAAACGGGGGATTAACACCGGGGAGCTGTTTTTT.